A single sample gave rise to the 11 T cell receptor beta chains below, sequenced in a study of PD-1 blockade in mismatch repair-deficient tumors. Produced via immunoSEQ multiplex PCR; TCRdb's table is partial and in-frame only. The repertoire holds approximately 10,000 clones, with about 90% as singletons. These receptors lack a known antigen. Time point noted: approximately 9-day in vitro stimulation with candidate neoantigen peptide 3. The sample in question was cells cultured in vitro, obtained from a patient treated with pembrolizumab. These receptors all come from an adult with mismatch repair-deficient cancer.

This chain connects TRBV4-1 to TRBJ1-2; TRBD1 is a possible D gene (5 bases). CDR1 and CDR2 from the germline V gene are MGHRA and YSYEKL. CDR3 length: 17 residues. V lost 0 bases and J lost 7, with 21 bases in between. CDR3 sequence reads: CASSQDREKGLTGGYTF. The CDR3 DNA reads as TGCGCCAGCAGCCAAGATAGGGAGAAGGGGCTTACGGGTGGCTACACCTTC.

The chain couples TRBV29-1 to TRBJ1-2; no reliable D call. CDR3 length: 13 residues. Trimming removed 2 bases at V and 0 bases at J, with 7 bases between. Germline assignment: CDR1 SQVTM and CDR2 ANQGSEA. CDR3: CSVEPGTNYGYTF. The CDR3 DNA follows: TGCAGCGTTGAACCCGGGACTAACTATGGCTACACCTTC. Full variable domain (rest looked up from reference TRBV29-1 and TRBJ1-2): SAVISQKPSRDICQRGTSLTIQCQVDSQVTMMFWYRQQPGQSLTLIATANQGSEATYESGFVIDKFPISRPNLTFSTLTVSNMSPEDSSIYLCSVEPGTNYGYTFGSGTRLTVV.

In nucleotides, the CDR3 is TGTGCCAGCTCCTCTCATGGCACCACGCAGTATTTT. Translated: CASSSHGTTQYF. The J gene is TRBJ2-3, the V gene TRBV28; D gene ambiguous. Germline assignment: CDR1 MDHEN and CDR2 SYDVKM. The CDR3 sequence is 12 residues long. Trimming removed 8 bases at V and 9 bases at J, with 15 bases between.

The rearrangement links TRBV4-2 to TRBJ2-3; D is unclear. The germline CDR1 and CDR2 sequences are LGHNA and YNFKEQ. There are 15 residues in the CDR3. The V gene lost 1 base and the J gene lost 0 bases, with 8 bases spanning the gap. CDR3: CASSQGGVSTDTQYF. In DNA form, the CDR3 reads TGTGCCAGCAGCCAAGGGGGTGTTAGCACAGATACGCAGTATTTT.

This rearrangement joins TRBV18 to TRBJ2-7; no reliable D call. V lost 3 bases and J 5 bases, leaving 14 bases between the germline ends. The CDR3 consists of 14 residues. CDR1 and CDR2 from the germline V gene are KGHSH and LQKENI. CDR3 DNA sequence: TGTGCCAGCTCACCCGGGCAGGTTCGAGACGAGCAGTACTTC. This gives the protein CASSPGQVRDEQYF. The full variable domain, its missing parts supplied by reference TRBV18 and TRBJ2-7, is NAGVMQNPRHLVRRRGQEARLRCSPMKGHSHVYWYRQLPEEGLKFMVYLQKENIIDESGMPKERFSAEFPKEGPSILRIQQVVRGDSAAYFCASSPGQVRDEQYFGPGTRLTVT.

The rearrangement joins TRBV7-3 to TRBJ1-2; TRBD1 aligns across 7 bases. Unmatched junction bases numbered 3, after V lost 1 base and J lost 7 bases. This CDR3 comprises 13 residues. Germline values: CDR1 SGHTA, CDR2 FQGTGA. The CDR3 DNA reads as TGTGCCAGCAGCTTAAATCCAGGGGGTGGCTACACCTTC. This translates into CASSLNPGGGYTF.

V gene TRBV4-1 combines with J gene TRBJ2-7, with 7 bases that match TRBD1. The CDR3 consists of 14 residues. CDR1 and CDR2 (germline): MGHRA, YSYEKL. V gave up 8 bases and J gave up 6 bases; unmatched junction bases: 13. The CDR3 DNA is TGCGCCAGCGGAACCATCGGGGCAGGGGGCGAGCAGTACTTC. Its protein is CASGTIGAGGEQYF.

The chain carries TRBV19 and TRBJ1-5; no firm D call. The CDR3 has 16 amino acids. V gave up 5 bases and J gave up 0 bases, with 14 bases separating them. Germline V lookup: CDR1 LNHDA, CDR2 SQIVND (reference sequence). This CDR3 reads CASSGGRFYSNQPQHF. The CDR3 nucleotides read TGTGCCAGTAGTGGAGGCAGGTTTTATAGCAATCAGCCCCAGCATTTT.

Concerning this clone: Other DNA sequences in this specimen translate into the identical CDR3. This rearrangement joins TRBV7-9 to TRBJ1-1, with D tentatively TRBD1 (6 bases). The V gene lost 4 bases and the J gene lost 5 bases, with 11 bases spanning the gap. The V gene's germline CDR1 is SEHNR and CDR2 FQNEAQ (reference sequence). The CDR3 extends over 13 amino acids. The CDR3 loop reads CASSSQGGTEAFF. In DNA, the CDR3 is TGTGCCAGCAGCTCACAGGGAGGAACTGAAGCTTTCTTT.

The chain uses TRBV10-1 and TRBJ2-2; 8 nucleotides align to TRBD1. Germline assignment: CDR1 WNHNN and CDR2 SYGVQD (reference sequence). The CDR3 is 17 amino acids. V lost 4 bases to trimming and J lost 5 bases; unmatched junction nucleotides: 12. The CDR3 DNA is TGCGCCAGCAGTGGTAATACAGGGGGTATAAGGACCGGGGAGCTGTTTTTT. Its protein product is CASSGNTGGIRTGELFF.

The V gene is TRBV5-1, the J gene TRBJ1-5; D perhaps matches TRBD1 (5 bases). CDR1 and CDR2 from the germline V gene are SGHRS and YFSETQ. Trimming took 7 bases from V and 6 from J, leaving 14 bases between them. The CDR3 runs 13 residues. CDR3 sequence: CASSGEGGQPQHF. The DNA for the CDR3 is TGCGCCAGCTCGGGGGAGGGTGGTCAGCCCCAGCATTTT. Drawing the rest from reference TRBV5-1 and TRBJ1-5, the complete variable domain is KAGVTQTPRYLIKTRGQQVTLSCSPISGHRSVSWYQQTPGQGLQFLFEYFSETQRNKGNFPGRFSGRQFSNSRSEMNVSTLELGDSALYLCASSGEGGQPQHFGDGTRLSIL.